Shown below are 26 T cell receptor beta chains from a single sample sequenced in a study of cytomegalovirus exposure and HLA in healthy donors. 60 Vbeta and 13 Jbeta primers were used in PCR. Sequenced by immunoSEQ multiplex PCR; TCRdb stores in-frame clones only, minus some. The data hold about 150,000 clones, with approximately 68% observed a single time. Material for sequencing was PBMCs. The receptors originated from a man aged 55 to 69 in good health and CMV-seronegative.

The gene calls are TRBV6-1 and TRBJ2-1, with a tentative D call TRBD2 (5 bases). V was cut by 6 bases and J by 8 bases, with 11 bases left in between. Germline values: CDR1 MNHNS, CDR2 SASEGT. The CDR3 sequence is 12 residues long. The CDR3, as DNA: TGTGCCAGCAGGTCCGTCGGGGATGAGCAGTTCTTC. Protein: CASRSVGDEQFF.

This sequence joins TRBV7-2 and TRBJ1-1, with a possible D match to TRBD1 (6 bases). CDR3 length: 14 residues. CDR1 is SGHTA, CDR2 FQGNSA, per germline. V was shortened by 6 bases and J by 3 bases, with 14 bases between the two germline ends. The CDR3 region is CASSVGRGYTEAFF. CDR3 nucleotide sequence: TGTGCCAGCAGTGTGGGCAGGGGATACACTGAAGCTTTCTTT.

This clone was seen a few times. The CDR3 region is CASAKGDQPQHF. CDR3 coding DNA: TGTGCCAGCGCCAAGGGGGACCAGCCCCAGCATTTT. The rearrangement joins TRBV7-9 to TRBJ1-5; possibly TRBD1 for D (6 bases). Trimming removed 8 bases from V and 7 bases from J, with 12 bases in between. This CDR3 has 12 amino acids. Germline CDR1 is SEHNR and CDR2 is FQNEAQ (reference sequence). Variable domain in full (rest from reference TRBV7-9 and TRBJ1-5): DTGVSQNPRHKITKRGQNVTFRCDPISEHNRLYWYRQTLGQGPEFLTYFQNEAQLEKSRLLSDRFSAERPKGSFSTLEIQRTEQGDSAMYLCASAKGDQPQHFGDGTRLSIL.

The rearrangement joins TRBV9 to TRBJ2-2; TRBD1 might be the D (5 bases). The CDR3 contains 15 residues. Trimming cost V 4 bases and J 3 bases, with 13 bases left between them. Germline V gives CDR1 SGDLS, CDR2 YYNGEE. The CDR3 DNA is TGTGCCAGCAGCCCCAGGGTGGAATACACCGGGGAGCTGTTTTTT. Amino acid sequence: CASSPRVEYTGELFF. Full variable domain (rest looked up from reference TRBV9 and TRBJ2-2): DSGVTQTPKHLITATGQRVTLRCSPRSGDLSVYWYQQSLDQGLQFLIQYYNGEERAKGNILERFSAQQFPDLHSELNLSSLELGDSALYFCASSPRVEYTGELFFGEGSRLTVL.

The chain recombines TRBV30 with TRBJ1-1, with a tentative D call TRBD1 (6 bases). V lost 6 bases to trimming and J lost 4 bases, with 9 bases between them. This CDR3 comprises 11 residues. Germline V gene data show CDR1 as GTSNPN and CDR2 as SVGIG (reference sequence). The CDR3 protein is CACRGATEAFF. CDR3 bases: TGTGCCTGCAGGGGAGCCACTGAAGCTTTCTTT.

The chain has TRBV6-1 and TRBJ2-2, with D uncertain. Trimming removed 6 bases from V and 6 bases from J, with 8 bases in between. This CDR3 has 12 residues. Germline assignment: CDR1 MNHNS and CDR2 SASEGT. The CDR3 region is CASRLTPGELFF. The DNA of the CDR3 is TGTGCCAGCAGACTGACTCCCGGGGAGCTGTTTTTT.

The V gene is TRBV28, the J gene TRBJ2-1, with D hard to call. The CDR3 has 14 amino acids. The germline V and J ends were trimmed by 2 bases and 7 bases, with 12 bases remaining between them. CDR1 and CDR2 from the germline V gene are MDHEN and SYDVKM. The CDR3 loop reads CASSLSLGANEQFF. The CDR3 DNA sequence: TGTGCCAGCAGTTTAAGTCTAGGAGCGAATGAGCAGTTCTTC.

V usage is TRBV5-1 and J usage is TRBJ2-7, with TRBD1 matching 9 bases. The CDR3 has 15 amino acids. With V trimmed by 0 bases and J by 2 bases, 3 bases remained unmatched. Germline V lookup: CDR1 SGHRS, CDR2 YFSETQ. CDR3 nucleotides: TGCGCCAGCAGCTTGGGACAGGGGGAGGCCTACGAGCAGTACTTC. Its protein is CASSLGQGEAYEQYF.

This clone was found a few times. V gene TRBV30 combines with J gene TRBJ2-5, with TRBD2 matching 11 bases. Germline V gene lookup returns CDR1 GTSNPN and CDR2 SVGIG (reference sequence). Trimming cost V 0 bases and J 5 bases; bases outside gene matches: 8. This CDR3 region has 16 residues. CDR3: CAWSVTSGRWEETQYF. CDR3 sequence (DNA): TGTGCCTGGAGTGTCACTAGCGGGAGATGGGAGGAGACCCAGTACTTC. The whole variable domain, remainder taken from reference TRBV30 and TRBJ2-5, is SQTIHQWPATLVQPVGSPLSLECTVEGTSNPNLYWYRQAAGRGLQLLFYSVGIGQISSEVPQNLSASRPQDRQFILSSKKLLLSDSGFYLCAWSVTSGRWEETQYFGPGTRLLVL.

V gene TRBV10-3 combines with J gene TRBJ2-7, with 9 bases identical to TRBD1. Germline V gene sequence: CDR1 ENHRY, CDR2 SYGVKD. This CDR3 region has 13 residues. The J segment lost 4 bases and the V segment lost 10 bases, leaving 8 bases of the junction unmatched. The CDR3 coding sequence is TGTGCCACACACTCCGGGACAGGGTACGAGCAGTACTTC. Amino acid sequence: CATHSGTGYEQYF.

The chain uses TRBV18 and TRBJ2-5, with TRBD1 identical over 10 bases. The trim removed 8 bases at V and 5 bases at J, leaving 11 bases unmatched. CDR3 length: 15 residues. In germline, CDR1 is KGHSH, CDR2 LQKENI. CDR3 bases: TGTGCCAGCACTTCCGGGACAGGGGAAGGGGAGACCCAGTACTTC. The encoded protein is CASTSGTGEGETQYF.

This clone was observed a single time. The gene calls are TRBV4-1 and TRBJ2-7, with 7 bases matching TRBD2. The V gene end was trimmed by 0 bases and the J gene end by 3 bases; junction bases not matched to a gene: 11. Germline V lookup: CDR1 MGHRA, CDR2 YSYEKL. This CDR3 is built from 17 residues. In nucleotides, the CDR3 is TGCGCCAGCAGCCAAGATCGGTTGGGGCTAGCGGACTACGAGCAGTACTTC. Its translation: CASSQDRLGLADYEQYF.

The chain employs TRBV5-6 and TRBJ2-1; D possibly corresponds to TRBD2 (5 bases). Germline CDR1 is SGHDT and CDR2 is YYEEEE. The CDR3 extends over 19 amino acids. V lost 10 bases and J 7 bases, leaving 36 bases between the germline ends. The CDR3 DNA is TGTGCCGGGTCTGGAATGGGAGTGGTTCCCCACTCGGGTTCAAATGAGCAGTTCTTC. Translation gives CAGSGMGVVPHSGSNEQFF.

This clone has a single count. CDR3 protein: CASSVELARNEQFF. Here the CDR3 DNA reads TGTGCCAGCAGCGTAGAACTAGCGAGGAATGAGCAGTTCTTC. The J gene is TRBJ2-1, the V gene TRBV9, with 7 bases matching TRBD2. The CDR3 is made up of 14 amino acids. V dropped 0 bases and J dropped 7; count of bases not matched to a gene: 4. Germline V gene data show CDR1 as SGDLS and CDR2 as YYNGEE.

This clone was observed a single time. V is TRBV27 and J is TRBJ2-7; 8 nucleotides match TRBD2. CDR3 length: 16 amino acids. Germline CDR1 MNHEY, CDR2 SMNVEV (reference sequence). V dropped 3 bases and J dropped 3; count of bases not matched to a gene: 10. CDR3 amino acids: CASSFSSGLRNYEQYF. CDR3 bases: TGTGCCAGCAGTTTCTCTAGCGGGCTAAGAAACTACGAGCAGTACTTC.

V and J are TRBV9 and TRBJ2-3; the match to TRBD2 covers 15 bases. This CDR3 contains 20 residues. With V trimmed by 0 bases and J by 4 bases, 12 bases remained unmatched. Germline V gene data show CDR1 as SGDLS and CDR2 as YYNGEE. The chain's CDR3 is CASSVATQGLAGGRADTQYF. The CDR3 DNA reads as TGTGCCAGCAGCGTAGCTACGCAGGGACTAGCGGGAGGTAGGGCAGATACGCAGTATTTT.

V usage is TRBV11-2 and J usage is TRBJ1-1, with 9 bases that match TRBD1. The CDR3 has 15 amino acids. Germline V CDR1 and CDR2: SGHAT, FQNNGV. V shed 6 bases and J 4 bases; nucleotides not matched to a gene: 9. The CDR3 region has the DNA TGTGCCAGCAGACGCCCGGGACAGGGTATCACTGAAGCTTTCTTT. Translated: CASRRPGQGITEAFF.

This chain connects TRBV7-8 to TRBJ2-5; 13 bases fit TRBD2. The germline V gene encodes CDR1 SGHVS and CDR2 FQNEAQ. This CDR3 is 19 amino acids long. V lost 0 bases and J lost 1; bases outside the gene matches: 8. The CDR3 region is CASSLAITSGRGLQETQYF. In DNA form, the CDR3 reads TGTGCCAGCAGCTTAGCCATAACTAGCGGGAGGGGCCTCCAAGAGACCCAGTACTTC.

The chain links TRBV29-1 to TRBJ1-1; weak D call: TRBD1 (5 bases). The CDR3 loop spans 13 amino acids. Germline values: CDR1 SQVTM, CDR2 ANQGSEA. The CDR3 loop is CSSNKGINTEAFF. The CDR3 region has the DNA TGCAGTTCTAACAAGGGGATCAACACTGAAGCTTTCTTT.

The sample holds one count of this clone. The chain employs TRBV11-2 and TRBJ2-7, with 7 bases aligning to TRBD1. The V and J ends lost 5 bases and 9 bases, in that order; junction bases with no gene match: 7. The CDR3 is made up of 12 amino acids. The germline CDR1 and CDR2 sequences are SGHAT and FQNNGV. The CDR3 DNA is TGTGCCAGCAGCCCGGGGACAGAGGGGCAGTACTTC. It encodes CASSPGTEGQYF.

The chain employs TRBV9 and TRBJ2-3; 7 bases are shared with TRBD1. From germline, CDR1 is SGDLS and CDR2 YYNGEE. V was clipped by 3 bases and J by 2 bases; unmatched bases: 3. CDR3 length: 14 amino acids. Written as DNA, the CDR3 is TGTGCCAGCAGCGGACAGGGTCACACAGATACGCAGTATTTT. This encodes CASSGQGHTDTQYF.

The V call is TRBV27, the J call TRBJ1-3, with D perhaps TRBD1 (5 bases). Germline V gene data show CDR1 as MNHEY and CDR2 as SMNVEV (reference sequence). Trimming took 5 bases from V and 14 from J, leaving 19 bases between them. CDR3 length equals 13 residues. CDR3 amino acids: CASSRKPETVLYF. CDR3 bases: TGTGCCAGCAGTCGAAAACCGGAGACAGTGTTATATTTT.

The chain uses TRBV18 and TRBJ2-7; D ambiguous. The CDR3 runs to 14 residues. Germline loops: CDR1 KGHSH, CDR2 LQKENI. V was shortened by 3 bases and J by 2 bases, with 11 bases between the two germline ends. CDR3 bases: TGTGCCAGCTCACCGCCGAGAGTCCCCTACGAGCAGTACTTC. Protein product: CASSPPRVPYEQYF.

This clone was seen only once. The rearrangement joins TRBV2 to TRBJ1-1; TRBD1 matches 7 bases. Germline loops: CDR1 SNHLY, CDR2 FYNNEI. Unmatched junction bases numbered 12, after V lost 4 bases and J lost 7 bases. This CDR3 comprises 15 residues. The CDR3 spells CASSAFLRQGGEAFF. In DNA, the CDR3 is TGTGCCAGCAGTGCCTTCCTCCGACAGGGAGGTGAAGCTTTCTTT.

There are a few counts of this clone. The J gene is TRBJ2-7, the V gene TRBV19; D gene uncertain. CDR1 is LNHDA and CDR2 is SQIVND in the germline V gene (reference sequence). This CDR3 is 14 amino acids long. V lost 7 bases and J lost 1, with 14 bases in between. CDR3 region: CASKEVKESYEQYF. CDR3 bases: TGTGCCAGTAAGGAAGTGAAGGAGTCCTACGAGCAGTACTTC.

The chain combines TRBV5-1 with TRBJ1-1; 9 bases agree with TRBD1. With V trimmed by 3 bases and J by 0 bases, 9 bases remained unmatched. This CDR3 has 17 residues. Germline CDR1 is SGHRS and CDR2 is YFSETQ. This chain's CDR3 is CASSWGGQGGMNTEAFF. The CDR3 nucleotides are TGCGCCAGCAGCTGGGGGGGACAGGGAGGAATGAACACTGAAGCTTTCTTT.